This TCR beta chain was profiled in a study of control samples from healthy donors and cancer patients. After removal of 5 bases from V and 4 bases from J, the junction contained 9 bases not matched to a gene. This CDR3 has 16 amino acids. The germline CDR1 and CDR2 sequences are LGHNT and FRNRAP. The data were produced by immunoSEQ multiplex PCR, yet TCRdb's version contains in-frame clones alone and is incomplete. The top ten clones hold around 30% of a sample with 15,000 to 20,000 clones, about 89% of them seen once. This clone has just a few counts. The sample taken for sequencing was PBMCs. The clonotype was recovered from a man aged 55 to 70 with head and neck cancer. The chain links TRBV12-5 to TRBJ1-1, with 11 bases that match TRBD1. The chain's CDR3 is CASGPGAGQGATEAFF. Written as DNA, the CDR3 is TGTGCTAGTGGTCCCGGAGCCGGACAGGGGGCCACTGAAGCTTTCTTT. The full variable domain, in which reference TRBV12-5 and TRBJ1-1 provide the parts outside the CDR3, is DARVTQTPRHKVTEMGQEVTMRCQPILGHNTVFWYRQTMMQGLELLAYFRNRAPLDDSGMPKDRFSAEMPDATLATLKIQPSEPRDSAVYFCASGPGAGQGATEAFFGQGTRLTVV.